This T cell receptor (beta chain) was identified during a study of cytomegalovirus exposure and HLA in healthy donors. Here immunoSEQ multiplex PCR was the method, and the copy in TCRdb shows in-frame clones only, minus some. Here the sample spans 200,000 or so clones, around 84% being singletons. Germline V gives CDR1 LNHDA, CDR2 SQIVND (reference sequence). The CDR3 extends over 15 amino acids. V shed 1 base, J shed 4 bases, and the junction held 3 bases outside the gene matches. J is TRBJ2-2 and V is TRBV19; 7 bases map to TRBD2. What was sequenced was PBMCs. The clonotype originates from a woman aged 25 to 39 in good health and CMV-seropositive. CDR3 bases: TGTGCCAGTAGTATAGCGGGAGGAGGCACCGGGGAGCTGTTTTTT. Translated: CASSIAGGGTGELFF.